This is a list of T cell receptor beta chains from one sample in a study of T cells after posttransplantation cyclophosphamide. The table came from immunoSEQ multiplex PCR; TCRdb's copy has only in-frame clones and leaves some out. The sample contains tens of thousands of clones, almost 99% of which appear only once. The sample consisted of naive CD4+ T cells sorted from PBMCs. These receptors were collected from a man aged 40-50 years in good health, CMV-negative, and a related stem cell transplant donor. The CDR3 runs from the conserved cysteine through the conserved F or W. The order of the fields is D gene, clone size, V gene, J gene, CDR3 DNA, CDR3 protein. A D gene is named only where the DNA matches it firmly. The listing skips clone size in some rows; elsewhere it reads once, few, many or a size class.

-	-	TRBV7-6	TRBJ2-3	TGTGCCAGCAGCTACTTGGGGGCCACGCAACTGTATTTT	CASSYLGATQLYF
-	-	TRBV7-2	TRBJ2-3	TGTGCCAGCAGCTTAGTGGCGGGTCCAGATACGCAGTATTTT	CASSLVAGPDTQYF
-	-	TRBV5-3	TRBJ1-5	TGTGCCAGAAGCTTACCCGGAACAGGGAGGGGCAATCAGCCCCAGCATTTT	CARSLPGTGRGNQPQHF
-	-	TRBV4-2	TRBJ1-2	TGTGCCAGCAGCCAAGGGGTAGGGGGAGAGTCTGGCTACACCTTC	CASSQGVGGESGYTF
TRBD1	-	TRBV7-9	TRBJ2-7	TGTGCCAGCAGCTCGCAGGGGGACACCTACGAGCAGTACTTC	CASSSQGDTYEQYF
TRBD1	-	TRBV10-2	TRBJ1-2	TGCGCCAGCAGTGAGACAGGGGTTGGCTACACCTTC	CASSETGVGYTF
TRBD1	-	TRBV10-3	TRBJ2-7	TGTGCCATCAGTGGGGGACAGGAAATCTACGAGCAGTACTTC	CAISGGQEIYEQYF
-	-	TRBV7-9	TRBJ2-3	TGTGCCAGCAGCTTCGTGGGGGCCACTAGCACAGATACGCAGTATTTT	CASSFVGATSTDTQYF
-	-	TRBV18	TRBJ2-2	TGTGCCAGCTCACCAAGCTTAACCGGGGAGCTGTTTTTT	CASSPSLTGELFF
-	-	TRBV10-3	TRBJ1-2	TGTGCCATCAAAGATATAGGGGTGGATGGCTACACCTTC	CAIKDIGVDGYTF
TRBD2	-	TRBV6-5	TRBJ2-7	TGTGCCAGCAAACTAGCGGGAGTCGACGAGCAGTACTTC	CASKLAGVDEQYF
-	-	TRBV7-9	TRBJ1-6	TGTGCCAGCAGCCCCGTCCCTCCGGGACTGTATGATTCACCCCTCCACTTT	CASSPVPPGLYDSPLHF
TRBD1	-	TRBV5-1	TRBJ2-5	TGCGCCAGCAGCCCGTATCGACAGGGAATAGGAGAGACCCAGTACTTC	CASSPYRQGIGETQYF
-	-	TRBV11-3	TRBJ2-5	TGTGCCAGCAGCTTAGGACGGGGGAGTACAGAGACCCAGTACTTC	CASSLGRGSTETQYF
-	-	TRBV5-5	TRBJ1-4	TGTGCCAGCAGCTTGGGGGGACTTAATGAAAAACTGTTTTTT	CASSLGGLNEKLFF
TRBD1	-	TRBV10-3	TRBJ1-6	TGTGCCATCAGTAGCGGACAGGGGGACAATTCACCCCTCCACTTT	CAISSGQGDNSPLHF
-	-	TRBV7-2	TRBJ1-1	TGTGCCAGCAGCTTCTTTCTTAACACTGAAGCTTTCTTT	CASSFFLNTEAFF
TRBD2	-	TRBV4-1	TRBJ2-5	TGCGCCAGCAGCCCCCAGGAAGCGGGGCCGGAGACCCAGTACTTC	CASSPQEAGPETQYF
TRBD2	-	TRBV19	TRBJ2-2	TGTGCCAGTAGTGGGCCTAGCGGGAGGGCCGGGGAGCTGTTTTTT	CASSGPSGRAGELFF
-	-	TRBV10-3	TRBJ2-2	TGTGCCATCAGATCCCTTACCGGACAGGGACTATTCCCGAACACCGGGGAGCTGTTTTTT	CAIRSLTGQGLFPNTGELFF
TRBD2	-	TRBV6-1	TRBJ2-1	TGTGCCAGCAGTGAACTGGGACTAGCGGGAGGGGGGGAGGATGAGCAGTTCTTC	CASSELGLAGGGEDEQFF
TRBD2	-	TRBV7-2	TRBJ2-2	TGTGCCAGCAGCTTAAACAGCGGGAGTAACACCGGGGAGCTGTTTTTT	CASSLNSGSNTGELFF
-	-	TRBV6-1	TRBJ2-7	TGTGCCAGCAATCTGGGACTGACGGGTTACGAGCAGTACTTC	CASNLGLTGYEQYF
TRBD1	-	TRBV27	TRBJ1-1	TGTGCCAGCAGTTGGGGGACAGGGCTGAACACTGAAGCTTTCTTT	CASSWGTGLNTEAFF
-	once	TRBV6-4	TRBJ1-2	TGTGCCAGCAGTCTCGGGGTAGGGTACGGTGGCTACACCTTC	CASSLGVGYGGYTF
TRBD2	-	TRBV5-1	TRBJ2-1	TGCGCCAGCAGCTTGGTGGCGGGAGAAGGTGATTACCTCGGTGAGCAGTTCTTC	CASSLVAGEGDYLGEQFF
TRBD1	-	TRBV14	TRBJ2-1	TGTGCCAGCAGCCAAGAGGGGCAGGGGGCGAGGAATGAGCAGTTCTTC	CASSQEGQGARNEQFF
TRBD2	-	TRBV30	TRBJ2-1	TGTGCCTGGAGTGTAAAACTAGCGGGCCATGAGCAGTTCTTC	CAWSVKLAGHEQFF
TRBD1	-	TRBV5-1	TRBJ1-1	TGCGCCAGCAGCTTTGACAGGGGGCGGGTGAACACTGAAGCTTTCTTT	CASSFDRGRVNTEAFF
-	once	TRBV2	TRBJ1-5	TGTGCCAGCAGGGGCGTCAATAGCAATCAGCCCCAGCATTTT	CASRGVNSNQPQHF
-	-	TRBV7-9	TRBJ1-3	TGTGCCAGCTCCTGGGGAGTTTCTGGAAACACCATATATTTT	CASSWGVSGNTIYF
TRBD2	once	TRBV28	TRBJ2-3	TGTGCCAGCAGTACCTGGACTAGCGGAAGCGCAGATACGCAGTATTTT	CASSTWTSGSADTQYF
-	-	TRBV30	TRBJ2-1	TGTGCCTGCCGGATAACTTTACCGGGACAATCGGAGTTCTTC	CACRITLPGQSEFF
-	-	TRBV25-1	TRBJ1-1	TGTGCCAGCAGCCTGGAGGCTGAAGCTTTCTTT	CASSLEAEAFF
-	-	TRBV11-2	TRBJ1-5	TGTGCCAGCAGCTTCAATAGCAATCAGCCCCAGCATTTT	CASSFNSNQPQHF
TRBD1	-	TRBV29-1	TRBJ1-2	TGCAGCGCAAGGACAGGGGAAGGCTATGGCTACACCTTC	CSARTGEGYGYTF
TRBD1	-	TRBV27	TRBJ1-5	TGTGCCAGCAGTTCGATCGGGACAGGAGAGAATCAGCCCCAGCATTTT	CASSSIGTGENQPQHF
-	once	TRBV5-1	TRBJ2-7	TGCGCCAGCAGCCTACTCAGGCCCGACGAGCAGTACTTC	CASSLLRPDEQYF
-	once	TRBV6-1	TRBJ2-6	TGTGCCAGCACCGAGGCTGGGGCCAACGTCCTGACTTTC	CASTEAGANVLTF
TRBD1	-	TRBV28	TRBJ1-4	TGTGCCAGCAGTTACCAGGACAGGGAAAAACTGTTTTTT	CASSYQDREKLFF
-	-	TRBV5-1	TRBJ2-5	TGCGCCAGCAGCTCACAGGAGACCCAGTACTTC	CASSSQETQYF
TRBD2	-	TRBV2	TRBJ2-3	TGTGCCAGCAGTGAAGGGGGAGGGGCTACGCAGTATTTT	CASSEGGGATQYF
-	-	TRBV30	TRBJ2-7	TGTGCCAGCCGACCGGGGAACTACGAGCAGTACTTC	CASRPGNYEQYF
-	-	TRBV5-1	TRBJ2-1	TGCGCCAGCAGCTTGGCCTGGGCGAATGAGCAGTTCTTC	CASSLAWANEQFF
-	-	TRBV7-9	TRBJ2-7	TGTGCCAGCAGCTCCGGGACTGGTGACTACGAGCAGTACTTC	CASSSGTGDYEQYF
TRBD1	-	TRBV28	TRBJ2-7	TGTGCCAGCAGTTTACCGGGACAGGTAATTCGCGAGCAGTACTTC	CASSLPGQVIREQYF
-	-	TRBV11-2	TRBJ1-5	TGTGCCAGCAGCTTAGGGGGGGGAGTTCGGCATTTT	CASSLGGGVRHF
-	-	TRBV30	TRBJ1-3	TGTGCCTGGAGTGCCTTCGGAAACACCATATATTTT	CAWSAFGNTIYF
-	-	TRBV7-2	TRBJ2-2	TGTGCCAGCAACATTGGACAGCTCACCGGGGAGCTGTTTTTT	CASNIGQLTGELFF